Following are 2 T cell receptor beta chains from one sample sequenced in a study of shared clonotypes between healthy human individuals. The table came from immunoSEQ multiplex PCR; TCRdb's copy has only in-frame clones and leaves some out. There are approximately 2,300,000 clones in the sample; roughly 90% occur only once, and roughly 0.34% lies in the top ten. Input material: naive CD4+ T cells from PBMCs. Noted subset: CD45RA+ positively selected. These receptors all come from a man between 18 and 29 years old in good health. Some clones in this sample may be carry-over from other donors' samples.

The chain recombines TRBV28 with TRBJ2-1, with 16 bases fitting TRBD2. The germline gives CDR1 MDHEN, CDR2 SYDVKM. CDR3 length: 19 residues. The V and J ends lost 11 bases and 0 bases, in that order; junction bases with no gene match: 13. The CDR3 reads CASKRTGLAGGYSYNEQFF. CDR3 sequence (DNA): TGTGCCTCAAAAAGGACGGGACTAGCGGGAGGGTACTCCTACAATGAGCAGTTCTTC. Based on the CDR3 plus reference TRBV28 and TRBJ2-1, the full variable domain is DVKVTQSSRYLVKRTGEKVFLECVQDMDHENMFWYRQDPGLGLRLIYFSYDVKMKEKGDIPEGYSVSREKKERFSLILESASTNQTSMYLCASKRTGLAGGYSYNEQFFGPGTRLTVL.

The chain uses TRBV11-1 and TRBJ2-3; D is uncertain. Germline CDR1 reads SGHAT; CDR2 reads FQDESV (reference sequence). Trimming took 4 bases from V and 1 from J, leaving 6 bases between them. This CDR3 region has 13 residues. The CDR3 loop reads CASSSLGTDTQYF. CDR3 DNA sequence: TGTGCCAGCAGCTCCCTCGGCACAGATACGCAGTATTTT.